This TCR beta chain is drawn from a study of regulatory T cells in long-lasting Graves disease. Regarding time point: newly diagnosed GD, antithyroid drugs for less than 3 months. RNA isolated from PBMCs was used to make the TCR library. Comment on this clonotype: Its specificity is unknown.

Study findings and constraints: Possibly, too few samples lowered accuracy.

CDR1 is SNHLY and CDR2 is FYNNEI in the germline V gene. Unmatched junction bases numbered 8, after V lost 5 bases and J lost 6 bases. This CDR3 has 14 amino acids. Arm-PCR of CDR3 regions and iRepertoire HTBI primers were the basis on which TCR beta libraries were built. TCRdb re-derived calls from the multiplex PCR reads in MiXCR, one entry per CDR3 protein. The table records about 460,000 distinct CDR3 sequences, roughly 15% of them present only once. The same sample was also studied in work on T cells in Graves' hyperthyroidism and ophthalmopathy.

The sequenced sample was peripheral blood mononuclear cells (PBMCs), obtained at new diagnosis, from a patient treated with antithyroid drugs. This chain uses TRBV2 with TRBJ2-7, with TRBD2 identical over 9 bases. The clonotype comes from a woman between 50 and 59 years old with Graves disease. CDR3 in amino acids: CASSSSGNGREQYF. CDR3 bases: TGTGCCAGCAGTTCTAGCGGGAACGGGCGCGAGCAGTACTTC. The variable domain in full, completed from reference TRBV2 and TRBJ2-7, reads EPEVTQTPSHQVTQMGQEVILRCVPISNHLYFYWYRQILGQKVEFLVSFYNNEISEKSEIFDDQFSVERPDGSNFTLKIRSTKLEDSAMYFCASSSSGNGREQYFGPGTRLTVT.